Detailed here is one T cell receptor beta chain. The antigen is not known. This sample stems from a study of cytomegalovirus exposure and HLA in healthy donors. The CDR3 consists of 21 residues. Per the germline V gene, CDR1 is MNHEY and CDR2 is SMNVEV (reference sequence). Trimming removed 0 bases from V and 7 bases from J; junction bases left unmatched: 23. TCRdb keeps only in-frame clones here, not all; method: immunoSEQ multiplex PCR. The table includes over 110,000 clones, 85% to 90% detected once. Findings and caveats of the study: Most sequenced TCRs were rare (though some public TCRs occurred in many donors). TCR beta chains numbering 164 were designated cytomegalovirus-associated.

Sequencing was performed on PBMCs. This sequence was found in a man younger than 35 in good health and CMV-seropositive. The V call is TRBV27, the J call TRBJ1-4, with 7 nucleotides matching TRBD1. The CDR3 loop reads CASSLSTPGRMIDRAGEKLFF. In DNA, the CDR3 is TGTGCCAGCAGTTTATCGACGCCAGGTCGGATGATTGACAGGGCAGGTGAAAAACTGTTTTTT.